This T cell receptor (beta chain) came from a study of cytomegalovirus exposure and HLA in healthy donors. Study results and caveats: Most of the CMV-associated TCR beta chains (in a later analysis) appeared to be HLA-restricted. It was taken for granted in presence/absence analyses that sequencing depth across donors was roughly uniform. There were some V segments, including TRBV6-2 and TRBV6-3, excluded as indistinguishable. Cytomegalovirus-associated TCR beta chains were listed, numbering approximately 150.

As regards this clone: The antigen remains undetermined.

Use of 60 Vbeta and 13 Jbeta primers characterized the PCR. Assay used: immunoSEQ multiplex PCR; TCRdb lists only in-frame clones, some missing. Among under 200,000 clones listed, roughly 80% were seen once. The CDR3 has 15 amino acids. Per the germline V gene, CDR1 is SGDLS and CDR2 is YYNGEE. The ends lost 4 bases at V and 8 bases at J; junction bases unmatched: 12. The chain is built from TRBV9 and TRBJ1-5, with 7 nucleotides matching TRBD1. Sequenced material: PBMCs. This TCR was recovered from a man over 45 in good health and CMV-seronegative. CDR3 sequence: CASSQTGTAGEPQHF. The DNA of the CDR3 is TGTGCCAGCAGCCAGACCGGGACAGCCGGGGAGCCCCAGCATTTT. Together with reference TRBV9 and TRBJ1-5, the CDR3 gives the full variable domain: DSGVTQTPKHLITATGQRVTLRCSPRSGDLSVYWYQQSLDQGLQFLIQYYNGEERAKGNILERFSAQQFPDLHSELNLSSLELGDSALYFCASSQTGTAGEPQHFGDGTRLSIL.